The following is a TCR beta chain sequence with its context. Its antigen is still unknown. Losses at the gene ends were 4 bases for V and 8 bases for J; bases not matched to a gene: 9. Germline CDR1 MNHNY, CDR2 SVGAGI (reference sequence). The CDR3 sequence is 14 residues long. This was a survey-level run. Authors' methods: Lowest detectable productive clonotype frequency was 2.59 x 10-5. Clones were sequenced by immunoSEQ multiplex PCR, and TCRdb holds only the in-frame ones, with some missing. V and J calls and clone size are copied from that table; D and trimming were computed from the DNA. The sample records some 34,000 clones, about 74% being singletons. The data stem from a study of STAT5B mutations in CD4+ large granular lymphocyte leukemia. Study-wide background: Among healthy donors, a particular HLA allele went with more CDR3 'QG' motifs. Broader study findings: Top patient clones used TRBV06 genes more often: 8/27 versus 2/35 in controls.

The TCR comes from a human donor in good health. This rearrangement joins TRBV6-6 to TRBJ1-1; 8 bases align to TRBD1. The sample consisted of CD4+ T cells from blood buffy coats. As DNA, the CDR3 is TGTGCCAGCAGTTTTTTGAGGCAGGGGGCGGAAGCTTTCTTT. It encodes CASSFLRQGAEAFF.